These 16 T cell receptor beta chains originate from one sample sequenced in a study of T-cell memory formation after mild COVID-19. TCRdb re-called the 5' RACE reads with MiXCR, one entry per CDR3 protein. Here the sample spans a few hundred thousand distinct CDR3 sequences, about 21% being singletons. The specimen sequenced was PBMCs or a T cell subset sorted from them (not recorded which). The receptor source for this set is an adult woman who had mild COVID-19 (a few samples of this study predate the infection). Cell type and time point are not known.

V usage is TRBV30 and J usage is TRBJ1-1; possibly TRBD1 for D (5 bases). The CDR3 has 13 amino acids. Trimming shortened V by 3 bases and J by 5 bases, and 13 bases separated the two germline ends. Germline values: CDR1 GTSNPN, CDR2 SVGIG (reference sequence). The CDR3, as DNA: TGTGCCTGGAGGCGCTCAGGGATGACTGAAGCTTTCTTT. Encoded protein: CAWRRSGMTEAFF.

This clonotype was found a few times. The gene calls are TRBV5-1 and TRBJ1-1; 8 bases line up with TRBD1. The CDR3 contains 16 residues. Germline V lookup: CDR1 SGHRS, CDR2 YFSETQ. V lost 7 bases and J lost 2; bases outside the gene matches: 13. The CDR3 region has the DNA TGCGCCAGCCAGGCCTCAGGGGGCGGGATAAACACTGAAGCTTTCTTT. Encoded protein: CASQASGGGINTEAFF.

The gene calls are TRBV3-1 and TRBJ2-1; D not resolved. Deletions cut 0 bases from V and 4 bases from J, with 10 bases between. The germline gives CDR1 LGHDT, CDR2 YNNKEL (reference sequence). The CDR3 contains 15 residues. The CDR3 coding sequence is TGTGCCAGCAGCCAAGAAAGTGGGCCTTACAATGAGCAGTTCTTC. This codes for CASSQESGPYNEQFF.

The rearrangement joins TRBV24-1 to TRBJ2-3; D gene unclear. This CDR3 spans 16 amino acids. V was trimmed by 4 bases and J by 0 bases, leaving 13 bases between them. Germline assignment: CDR1 KGHDR and CDR2 SFDVKD. CDR3 protein: CATSDLRGSSTDTQYF. The CDR3 nucleotides are TGTGCCACCAGTGACCTTCGCGGATCTAGCACAGATACGCAGTATTTT.

The chain combines TRBV12-3 or TRBV12-4 with TRBJ1-1; perhaps TRBD1 as D (5 bases). V lost 1 base to trimming and J lost 0 bases, with 12 bases between them. There are 16 residues in the CDR3. CDR3 protein: CASSLGKGRMNTEAFF. The CDR3 coding sequence is TGTGCCAGCAGTTTAGGAAAGGGGCGGATGAACACTGAAGCTTTCTTT.

V and J are TRBV5-1 and TRBJ2-7; 8 bases are shared with TRBD2. From germline, CDR1 is SGHRS and CDR2 YFSETQ. This CDR3 has 14 residues. Losses at the gene ends were 4 bases for V and 5 bases for J; bases not matched to a gene: 8. DNA for the CDR3: TGCGCCAGCAGCCAATCGGGGGGGTTGAACGAGCAGTACTTC. Its protein product is CASSQSGGLNEQYF. Full variable domain (remainder filled in from reference TRBV5-1 and TRBJ2-7): KAGVTQTPRYLIKTRGQQVTLSCSPISGHRSVSWYQQTPGQGLQFLFEYFSETQRNKGNFPGRFSGRQFSNSRSEMNVSTLELGDSALYLCASSQSGGLNEQYFGPGTRLTVT.

The chain employs TRBV5-1 and TRBJ2-7; D perhaps matches TRBD1 (5 bases). CDR3 length: 13 residues. Germline V gives CDR1 SGHRS, CDR2 YFSETQ. Trimming took off 0 bases at V and 3 bases at J, with 7 bases between the two ends. The CDR3 bases are TGCGCCAGCAGCTTGGAGGACAACTACGAGCAGTACTTC. Its protein is CASSLEDNYEQYF.

This clonotype was seen only a few times. The chain links TRBV24-1 to TRBJ1-2, with D unresolved. This CDR3 region has 16 residues. V shed 4 bases and J shed 5 bases, with 19 bases lying between them. Germline assignment: CDR1 KGHDR and CDR2 SFDVKD. CDR3 sequence reads: CATSDPGREGPYGYTF. CDR3 coding DNA: TGTGCCACCAGTGACCCCGGGCGGGAAGGGCCGTATGGCTACACCTTC.

V gene TRBV5-1 combines with J gene TRBJ2-2; 8 nucleotides agree with TRBD1. The CDR3 has 16 amino acids. Per the germline V gene, CDR1 is SGHRS and CDR2 is YFSETQ. Trimming took 3 bases from V and 1 from J; bases not matched to a gene: 5. In DNA form, the CDR3 reads TGCGCCAGCAGCTGGCCGACAGGGGAGAACACCGGGGAGCTGTTTTTT. Amino acids: CASSWPTGENTGELFF. The variable domain in full, with the rest retrieved from reference TRBV5-1 and TRBJ2-2, is KAGVTQTPRYLIKTRGQQVTLSCSPISGHRSVSWYQQTPGQGLQFLFEYFSETQRNKGNFPGRFSGRQFSNSRSEMNVSTLELGDSALYLCASSWPTGENTGELFFGEGSRLTVL.

V and J are TRBV19 and TRBJ2-1, with TRBD2 identical over 7 bases. Germline-derived CDR1 and CDR2 are LNHDA and SQIVND (reference sequence). The CDR3 has 15 residues. V lost 1 base, J lost 6 bases, and 6 bases stayed unmatched. The CDR3: CASSIGRAGINEQFF. The CDR3 DNA is TGTGCCAGTAGTATAGGGCGAGCGGGGATCAATGAGCAGTTCTTC.

The chain couples TRBV27 to TRBJ2-1; 9 nucleotides agree with TRBD2. Per the germline V gene, CDR1 is MNHEY and CDR2 is SMNVEV (reference sequence). CDR3 size: 17 residues. Germline trimming cut 6 bases from V and 1 base from J; bases unmatched to any gene: 10. In nucleotides, the CDR3 is TGTGCCAGCAGCAACCTCAAAGCGGGAGGTTCCTACAATGAGCAGTTCTTC. The encoded protein is CASSNLKAGGSYNEQFF.

This chain connects TRBV6-4 to TRBJ2-2; tentative D call: TRBD2 (6 bases). Trimming left V 2 bases short and J 5 bases short, with 15 bases between. The CDR3 has 16 residues. From germline, CDR1 is MRHNA and CDR2 SNTAGT. The CDR3 region is CASSDGGGQETGELFF. Here the CDR3 DNA reads TGTGCCAGCAGTGACGGGGGAGGTCAGGAGACCGGGGAGCTGTTTTTT.

As to this clonotype: Just one base apart from a much larger clone, this may be a read error. The CDR3 bases are TGTGCCAGCAGCTTGTTGGGGAGTGAGCAGCTCTTC. Amino acid sequence: CASSLLGSEQLF. The rearrangement joins TRBV5-5 to TRBJ2-1; a weak D match, TRBD2 (5 bases). Germline V gene data show CDR1 as SGHKS and CDR2 as YYEKEE (reference sequence). The CDR3 contains 12 residues.

The chain carries TRBV18 and TRBJ1-4; TRBD1 matches at 7 bases. This CDR3 has 14 residues. The junction had 4 bases not matched to a gene; V was cut back by 3 bases and J by 6 bases. Germline assignment: CDR1 KGHSH and CDR2 LQKENI. The CDR3 bases are TGTGCCAGCTCACCGCGGGGGACAGATGAAAAACTGTTTTTT. Encoded protein: CASSPRGTDEKLFF.

This clonotype was seen ten or more times. J is TRBJ1-2 and V is TRBV28; no definite D call. Germline CDR1 is MDHEN and CDR2 is SYDVKM. The CDR3 spans 12 residues. Trimming shortened V by 6 bases and J by 4 bases, and 9 bases separated the two germline ends. This CDR3 is CASSEFGYGYTF. The CDR3 coding sequence is TGTGCCAGCAGCGAGTTTGGCTATGGCTACACCTTC.

This rearrangement joins TRBV12-3 or TRBV12-4 to TRBJ1-2, with unresolved D. V was trimmed by 1 base and J by 5 bases, leaving 8 bases between them. This CDR3 contains 13 residues. CDR3 bases: TGTGCCAGCAGTTTAGGGCATATATATGGCTACACCTTC. It translates to CASSLGHIYGYTF.